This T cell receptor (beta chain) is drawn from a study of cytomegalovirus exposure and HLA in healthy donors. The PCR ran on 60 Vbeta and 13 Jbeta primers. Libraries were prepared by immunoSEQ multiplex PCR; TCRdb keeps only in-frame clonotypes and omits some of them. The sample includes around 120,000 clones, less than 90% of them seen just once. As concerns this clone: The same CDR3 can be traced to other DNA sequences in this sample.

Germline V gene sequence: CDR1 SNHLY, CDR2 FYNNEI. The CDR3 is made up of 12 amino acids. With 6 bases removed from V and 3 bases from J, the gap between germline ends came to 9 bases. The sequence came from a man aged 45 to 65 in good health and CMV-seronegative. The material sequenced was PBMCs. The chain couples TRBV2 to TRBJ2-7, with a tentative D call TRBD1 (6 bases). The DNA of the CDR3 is TGTGCCAGCAGAGCGGACAGCTACGAGCAGTACTTC. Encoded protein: CASRADSYEQYF.